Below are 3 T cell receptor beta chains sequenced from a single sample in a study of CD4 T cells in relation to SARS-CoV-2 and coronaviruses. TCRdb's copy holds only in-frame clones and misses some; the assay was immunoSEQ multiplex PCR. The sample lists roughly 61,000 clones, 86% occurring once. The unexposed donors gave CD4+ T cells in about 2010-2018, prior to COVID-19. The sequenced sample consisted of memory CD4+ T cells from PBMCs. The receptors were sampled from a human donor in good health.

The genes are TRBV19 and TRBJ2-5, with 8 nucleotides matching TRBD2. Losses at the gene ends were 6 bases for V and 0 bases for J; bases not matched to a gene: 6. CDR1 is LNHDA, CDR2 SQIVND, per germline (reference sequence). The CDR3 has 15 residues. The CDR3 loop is CASRSLSGDQETQYF. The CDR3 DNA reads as TGTGCCAGTAGGTCCCTTAGCGGGGACCAAGAGACCCAGTACTTC.

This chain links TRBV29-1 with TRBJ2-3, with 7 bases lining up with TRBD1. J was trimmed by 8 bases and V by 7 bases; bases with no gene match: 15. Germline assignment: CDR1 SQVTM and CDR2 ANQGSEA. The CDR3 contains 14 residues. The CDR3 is CSEKTGTYGGTQYF. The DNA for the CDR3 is TGCAGCGAGAAGACAGGGACCTACGGAGGTACGCAGTATTTT.

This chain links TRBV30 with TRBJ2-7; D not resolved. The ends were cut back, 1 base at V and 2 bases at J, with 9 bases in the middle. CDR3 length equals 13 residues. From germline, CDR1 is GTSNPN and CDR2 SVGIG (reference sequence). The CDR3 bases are TGTGCCTGGAGTGGACCAAGTGCCTACGAGCAGTACTTC. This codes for CAWSGPSAYEQYF.